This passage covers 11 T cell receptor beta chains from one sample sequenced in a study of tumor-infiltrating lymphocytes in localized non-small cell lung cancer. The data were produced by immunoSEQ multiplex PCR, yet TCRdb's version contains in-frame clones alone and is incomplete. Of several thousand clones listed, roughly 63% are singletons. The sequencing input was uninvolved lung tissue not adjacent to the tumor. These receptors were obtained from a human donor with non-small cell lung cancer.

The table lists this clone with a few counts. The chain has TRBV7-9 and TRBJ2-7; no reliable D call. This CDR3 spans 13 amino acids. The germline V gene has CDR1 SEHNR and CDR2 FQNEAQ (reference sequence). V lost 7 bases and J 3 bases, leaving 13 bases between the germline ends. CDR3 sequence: CASTWAADYEQYF. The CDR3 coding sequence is TGTGCCAGCACCTGGGCAGCAGACTACGAGCAGTACTTC. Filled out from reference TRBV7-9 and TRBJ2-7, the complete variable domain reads DTGVSQNPRHKITKRGQNVTFRCDPISEHNRLYWYRQTLGQGPEFLTYFQNEAQLEKSRLLSDRFSAERPKGSFSTLEIQRTEQGDSAMYLCASTWAADYEQYFGPGTRLTVT.

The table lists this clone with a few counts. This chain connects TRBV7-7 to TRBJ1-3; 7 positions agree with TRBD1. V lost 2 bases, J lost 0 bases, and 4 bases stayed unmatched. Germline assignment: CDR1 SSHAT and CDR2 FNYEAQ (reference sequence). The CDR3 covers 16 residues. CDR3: CASSLLRDSSGNTIYF. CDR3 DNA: TGTGCCAGCAGCTTATTGCGGGACAGCTCTGGAAACACCATATATTTT.

The CDR3 sequence: CASSLGGNYGYTF. The CDR3 region has the DNA TGTGCCAGCAGCTTAGGGGGAAACTATGGCTACACCTTC. This chain joins TRBV7-6 and TRBJ1-2; D remains ambiguous. Trimming removed 1 base from V and 2 bases from J, with 5 bases in between. From germline, CDR1 is SGHVS and CDR2 FNYEAQ. This CDR3 comprises 13 residues.

CDR3 DNA: TGTGCCAGCAGCAGAGGGGGGTCTAACTATGGCTACACCTTC. It yields the protein CASSRGGSNYGYTF. The rearrangement uses TRBV9 and TRBJ1-2, with D perhaps TRBD1 (6 bases). CDR3 length equals 14 residues. Germline CDR1 SGDLS, CDR2 YYNGEE. The germline V and J ends were trimmed by 4 bases and 0 bases, with 10 bases remaining between them.

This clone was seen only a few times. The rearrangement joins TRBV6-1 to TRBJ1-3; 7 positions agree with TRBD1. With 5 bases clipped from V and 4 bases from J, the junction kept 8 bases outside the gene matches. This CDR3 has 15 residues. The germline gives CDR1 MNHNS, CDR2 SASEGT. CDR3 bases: TGTGCCAGCAGTTCCAAGACAGGGTCGGGAAACACCATATATTTT. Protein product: CASSSKTGSGNTIYF.

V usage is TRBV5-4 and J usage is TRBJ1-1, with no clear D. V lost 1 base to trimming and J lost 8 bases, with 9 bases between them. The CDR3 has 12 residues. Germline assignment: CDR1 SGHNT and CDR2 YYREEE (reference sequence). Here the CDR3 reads CASSLSGGEAFF. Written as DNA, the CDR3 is TGTGCCAGCAGCTTGTCGGGAGGAGAAGCTTTCTTT. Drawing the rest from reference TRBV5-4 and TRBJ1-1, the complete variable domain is ETGVTQSPTHLIKTRGQQVTLRCSSQSGHNTVSWYQQALGQGPQFIFQYYREEENGRGNFPPRFSGLQFPNYSSELNVNALELDDSALYLCASSLSGGEAFFGQGTRLTVV.

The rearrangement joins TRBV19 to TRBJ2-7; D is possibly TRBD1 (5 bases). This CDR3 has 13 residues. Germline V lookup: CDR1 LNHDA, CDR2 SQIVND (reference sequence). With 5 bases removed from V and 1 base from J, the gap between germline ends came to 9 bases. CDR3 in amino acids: CASSSTDSYEQYF. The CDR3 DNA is TGTGCCAGTAGTTCGACAGATTCCTACGAGCAGTACTTC.

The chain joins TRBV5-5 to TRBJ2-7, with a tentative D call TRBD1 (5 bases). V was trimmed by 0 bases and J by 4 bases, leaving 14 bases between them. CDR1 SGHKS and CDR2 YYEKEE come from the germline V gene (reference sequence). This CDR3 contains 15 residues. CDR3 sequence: CASSLDRTSFYEQYF. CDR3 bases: TGTGCCAGCAGCTTGGACAGGACATCCTTTTACGAGCAGTACTTC.

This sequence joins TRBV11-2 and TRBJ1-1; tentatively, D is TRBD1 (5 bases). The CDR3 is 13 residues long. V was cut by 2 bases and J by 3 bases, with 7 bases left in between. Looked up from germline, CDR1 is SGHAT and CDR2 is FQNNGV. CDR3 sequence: CASSLRQYTEAFF. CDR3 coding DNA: TGTGCCAGCAGCTTACGACAGTACACTGAAGCTTTCTTT. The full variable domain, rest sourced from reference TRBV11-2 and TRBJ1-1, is EAGVAQSPRYKIIEKRQSVAFWCNPISGHATLYWYQQILGQGPKLLIQFQNNGVVDDSQLPKDRFSAERLKGVDSTLKIQPAKLEDSAVYLCASSLRQYTEAFFGQGTRLTVV.

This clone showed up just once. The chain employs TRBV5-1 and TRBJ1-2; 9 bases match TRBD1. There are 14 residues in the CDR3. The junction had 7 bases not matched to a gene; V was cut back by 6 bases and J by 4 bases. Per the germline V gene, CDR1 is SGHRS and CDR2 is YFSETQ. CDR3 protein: CASKTGTGIYGYTF. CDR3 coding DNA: TGCGCCAGCAAAACCGGGACAGGGATCTATGGCTACACCTTC.

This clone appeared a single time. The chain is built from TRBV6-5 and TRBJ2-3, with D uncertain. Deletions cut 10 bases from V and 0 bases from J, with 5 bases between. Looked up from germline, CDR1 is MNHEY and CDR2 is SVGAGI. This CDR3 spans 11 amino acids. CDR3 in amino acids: CATQSTDTQYF. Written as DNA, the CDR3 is TGTGCCACCCAAAGCACAGATACGCAGTATTTT.